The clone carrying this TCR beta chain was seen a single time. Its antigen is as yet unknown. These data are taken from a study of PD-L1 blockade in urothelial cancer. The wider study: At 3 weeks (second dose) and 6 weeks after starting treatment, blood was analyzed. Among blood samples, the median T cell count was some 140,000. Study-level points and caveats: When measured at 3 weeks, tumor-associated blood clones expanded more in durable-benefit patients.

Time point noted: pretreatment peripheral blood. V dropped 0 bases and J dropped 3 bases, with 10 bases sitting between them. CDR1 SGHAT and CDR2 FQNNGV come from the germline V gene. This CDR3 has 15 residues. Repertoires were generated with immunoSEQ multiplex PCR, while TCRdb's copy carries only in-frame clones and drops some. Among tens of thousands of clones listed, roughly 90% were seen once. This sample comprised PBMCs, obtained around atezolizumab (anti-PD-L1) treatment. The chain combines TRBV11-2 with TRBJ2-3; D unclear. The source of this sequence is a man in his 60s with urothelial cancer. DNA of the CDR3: TGTGCCAGCAGCTTAGATGCGCTACTAACAGATACGCAGTATTTT. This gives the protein CASSLDALLTDTQYF.